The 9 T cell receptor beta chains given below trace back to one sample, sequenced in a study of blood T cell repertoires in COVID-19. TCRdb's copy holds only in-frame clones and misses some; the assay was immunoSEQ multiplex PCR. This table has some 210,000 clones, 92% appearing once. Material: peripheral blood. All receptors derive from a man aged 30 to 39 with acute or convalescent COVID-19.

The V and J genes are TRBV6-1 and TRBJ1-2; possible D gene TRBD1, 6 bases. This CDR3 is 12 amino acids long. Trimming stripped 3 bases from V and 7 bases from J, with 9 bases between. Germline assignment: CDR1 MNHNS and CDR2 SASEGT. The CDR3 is CASSDNRVGYTF. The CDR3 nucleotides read TGTGCCAGCAGTGATAACAGGGTTGGCTACACCTTC.

CDR3 nucleotide sequence: TGTGCCACCAGTGGGCCGGAGGCCTACGAGCAGTACTTC. Its protein product is CATSGPEAYEQYF. The V gene is TRBV24-1, the J gene TRBJ2-7, with a weak D call TRBD2 (5 bases). The V and J ends lost 5 bases and 2 bases respectively, with 9 bases between them. Germline V gives CDR1 KGHDR, CDR2 SFDVKD. The CDR3 is made up of 13 amino acids.

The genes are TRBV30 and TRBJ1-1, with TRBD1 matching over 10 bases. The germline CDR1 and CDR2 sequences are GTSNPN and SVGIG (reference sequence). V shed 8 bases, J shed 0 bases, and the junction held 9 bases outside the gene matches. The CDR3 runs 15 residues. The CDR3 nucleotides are TGTGCCGGGGTACCGGGACAGGGGTTGAACACTGAAGCTTTCTTT. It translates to CAGVPGQGLNTEAFF.

The CDR3 spells CASSPPPGQGDTGELFF. The CDR3 DNA reads as TGTGCCAGCAGCCCTCCACCGGGACAGGGTGACACCGGGGAGCTGTTTTTT. This sequence joins TRBV5-4 and TRBJ2-2; 9 bases align to TRBD1. This CDR3 has 17 residues. V lost 4 bases, J lost 3 bases, and 10 bases stayed unmatched. Germline V gene lookup returns CDR1 SGHNT and CDR2 YYREEE (reference sequence).

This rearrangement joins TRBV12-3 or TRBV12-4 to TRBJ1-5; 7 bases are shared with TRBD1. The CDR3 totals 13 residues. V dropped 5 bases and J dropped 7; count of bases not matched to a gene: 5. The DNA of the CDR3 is TGTGCCAGCAGTCTGACAGGGAAACAGCCCCAGCATTTT. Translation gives CASSLTGKQPQHF.

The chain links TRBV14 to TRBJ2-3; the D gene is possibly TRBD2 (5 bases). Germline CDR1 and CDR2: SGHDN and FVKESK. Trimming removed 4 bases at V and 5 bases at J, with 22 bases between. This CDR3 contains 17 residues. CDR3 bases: TGTGCCAGCAGCCCCTCACACGGACTCCTAGTGGGAGATACGCAGTATTTT. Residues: CASSPSHGLLVGDTQYF.

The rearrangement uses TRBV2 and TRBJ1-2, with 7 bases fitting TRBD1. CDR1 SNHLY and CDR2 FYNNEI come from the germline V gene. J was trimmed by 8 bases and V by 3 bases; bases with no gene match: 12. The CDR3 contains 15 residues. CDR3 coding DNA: TGTGCCAGCAGTGATCGCGGCAGGGGGTCTACGGGCTACACCTTC. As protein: CASSDRGRGSTGYTF.

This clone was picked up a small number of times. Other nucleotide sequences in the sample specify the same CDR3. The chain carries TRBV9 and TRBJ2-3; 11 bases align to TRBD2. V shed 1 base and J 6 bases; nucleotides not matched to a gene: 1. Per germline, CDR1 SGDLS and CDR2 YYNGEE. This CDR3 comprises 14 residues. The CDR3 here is CASSVRLAGDTQYF. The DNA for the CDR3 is TGTGCCAGCAGCGTAAGACTAGCGGGGGATACGCAGTATTTT.

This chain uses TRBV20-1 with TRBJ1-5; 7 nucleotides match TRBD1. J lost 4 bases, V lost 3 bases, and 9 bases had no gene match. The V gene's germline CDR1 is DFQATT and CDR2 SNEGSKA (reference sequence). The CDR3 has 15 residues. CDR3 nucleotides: TGCAGTGCTAGTGTCAGGGACAGTCTAAATCAGCCCCAGCATTTT. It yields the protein CSASVRDSLNQPQHF.